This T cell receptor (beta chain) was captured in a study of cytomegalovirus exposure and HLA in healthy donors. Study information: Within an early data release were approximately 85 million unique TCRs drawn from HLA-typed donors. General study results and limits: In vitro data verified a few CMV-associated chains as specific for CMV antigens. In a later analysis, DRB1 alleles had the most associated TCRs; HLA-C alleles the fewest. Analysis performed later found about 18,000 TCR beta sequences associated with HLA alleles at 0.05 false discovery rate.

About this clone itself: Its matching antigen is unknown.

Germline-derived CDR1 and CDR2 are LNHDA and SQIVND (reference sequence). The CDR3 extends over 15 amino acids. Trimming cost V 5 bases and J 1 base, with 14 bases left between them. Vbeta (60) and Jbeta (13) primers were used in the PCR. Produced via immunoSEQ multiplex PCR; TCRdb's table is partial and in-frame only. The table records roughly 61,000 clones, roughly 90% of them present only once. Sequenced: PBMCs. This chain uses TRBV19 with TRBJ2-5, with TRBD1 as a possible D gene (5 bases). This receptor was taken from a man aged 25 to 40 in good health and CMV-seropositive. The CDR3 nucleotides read TGTGCCAGTAGTCGACAATGGACACTCCAAGAGACCCAGTACTTC. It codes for CASSRQWTLQETQYF. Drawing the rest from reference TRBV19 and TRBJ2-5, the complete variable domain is DGGITQSPKYLFRKEGQNVTLSCEQNLNHDAMYWYRQDPGQGLRLIYYSQIVNDFQKGDIAEGYSVSREKKESFPLTVTSAQKNPTAFYLCASSRQWTLQETQYFGPGTRLLVL.